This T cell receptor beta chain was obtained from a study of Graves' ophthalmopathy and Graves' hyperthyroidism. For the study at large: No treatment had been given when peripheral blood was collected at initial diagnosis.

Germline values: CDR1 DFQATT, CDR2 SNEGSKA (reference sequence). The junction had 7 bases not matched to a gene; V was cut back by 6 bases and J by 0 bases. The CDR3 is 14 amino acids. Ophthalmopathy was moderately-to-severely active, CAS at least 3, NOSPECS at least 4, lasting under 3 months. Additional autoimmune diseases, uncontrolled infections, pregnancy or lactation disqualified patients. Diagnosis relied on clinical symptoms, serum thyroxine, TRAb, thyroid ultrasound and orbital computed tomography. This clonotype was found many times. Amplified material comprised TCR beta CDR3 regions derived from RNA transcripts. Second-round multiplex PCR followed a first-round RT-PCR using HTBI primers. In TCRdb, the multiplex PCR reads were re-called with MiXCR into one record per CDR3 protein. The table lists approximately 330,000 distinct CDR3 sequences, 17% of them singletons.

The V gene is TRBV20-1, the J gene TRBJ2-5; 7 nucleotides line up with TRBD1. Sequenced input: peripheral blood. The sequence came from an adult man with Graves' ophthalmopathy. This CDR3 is CSAPTGPNQETQYF. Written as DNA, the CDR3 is TGCAGTGCCCCGACAGGGCCCAACCAAGAGACCCAGTACTTC.